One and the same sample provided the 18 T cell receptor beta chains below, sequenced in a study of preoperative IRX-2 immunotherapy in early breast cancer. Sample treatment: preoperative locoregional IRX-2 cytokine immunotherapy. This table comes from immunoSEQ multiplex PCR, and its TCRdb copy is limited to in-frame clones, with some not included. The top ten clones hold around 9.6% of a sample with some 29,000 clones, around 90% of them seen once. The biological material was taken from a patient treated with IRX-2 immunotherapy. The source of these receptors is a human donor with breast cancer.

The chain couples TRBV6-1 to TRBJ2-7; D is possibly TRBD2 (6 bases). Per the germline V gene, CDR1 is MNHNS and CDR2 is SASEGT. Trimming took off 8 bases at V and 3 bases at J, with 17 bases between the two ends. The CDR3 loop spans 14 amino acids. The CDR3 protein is CASGGLGENYEQYF. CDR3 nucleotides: TGTGCCAGCGGGGGGTTGGGGGAAAACTACGAGCAGTACTTC.

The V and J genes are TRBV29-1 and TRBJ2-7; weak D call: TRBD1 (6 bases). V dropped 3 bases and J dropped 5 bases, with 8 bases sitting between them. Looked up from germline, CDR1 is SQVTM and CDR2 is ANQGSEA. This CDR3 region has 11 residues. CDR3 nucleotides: TGCAGCGTTGAGAGGGGGAACGAGCAGTACTTC. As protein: CSVERGNEQYF.

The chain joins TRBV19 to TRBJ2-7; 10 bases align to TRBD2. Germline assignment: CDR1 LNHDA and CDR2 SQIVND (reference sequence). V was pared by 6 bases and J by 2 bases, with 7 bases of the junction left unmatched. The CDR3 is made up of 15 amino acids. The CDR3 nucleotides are TGTGCCAGTAGGCTTAGCGGGAGGCCCACCTACGAGCAGTACTTC. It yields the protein CASRLSGRPTYEQYF.

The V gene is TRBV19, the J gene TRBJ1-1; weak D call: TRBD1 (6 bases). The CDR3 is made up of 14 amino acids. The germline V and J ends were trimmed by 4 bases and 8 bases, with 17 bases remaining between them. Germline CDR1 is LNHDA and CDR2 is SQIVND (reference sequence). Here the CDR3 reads CASSTPWTAQEAFF. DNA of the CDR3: TGTGCCAGTAGTACGCCGTGGACAGCCCAAGAAGCTTTCTTT.

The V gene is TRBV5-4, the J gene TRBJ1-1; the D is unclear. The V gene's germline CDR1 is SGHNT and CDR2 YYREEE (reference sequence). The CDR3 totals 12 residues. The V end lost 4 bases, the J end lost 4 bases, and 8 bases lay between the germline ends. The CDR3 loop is CASSLIGTEAFF. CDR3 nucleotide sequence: TGTGCCAGCAGCCTAATTGGCACTGAAGCTTTCTTT. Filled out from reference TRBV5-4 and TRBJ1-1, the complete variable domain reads ETGVTQSPTHLIKTRGQQVTLRCSSQSGHNTVSWYQQALGQGPQFIFQYYREEENGRGNFPPRFSGLQFPNYSSELNVNALELDDSALYLCASSLIGTEAFFGQGTRLTVV.

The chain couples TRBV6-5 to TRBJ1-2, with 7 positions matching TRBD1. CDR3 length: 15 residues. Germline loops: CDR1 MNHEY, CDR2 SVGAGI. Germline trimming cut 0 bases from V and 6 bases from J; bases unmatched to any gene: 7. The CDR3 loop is CASSYSKGGADGYTF. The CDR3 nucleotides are TGTGCCAGCAGTTACTCGAAAGGGGGCGCGGATGGCTACACCTTC.

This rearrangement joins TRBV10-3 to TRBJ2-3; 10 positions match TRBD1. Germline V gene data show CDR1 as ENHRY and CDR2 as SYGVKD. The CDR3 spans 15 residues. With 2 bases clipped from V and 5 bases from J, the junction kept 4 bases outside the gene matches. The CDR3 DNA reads TGTGCCATCAGTGAGGGGACAGGGGCTCGAGATACGCAGTATTTT. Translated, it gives CAISEGTGARDTQYF.

The CDR3 loop is CASSLGQGARQPQHF. As DNA, the CDR3 is TGTGCCAGCAGCTTGGGACAGGGGGCAAGACAGCCCCAGCATTTT. This chain joins TRBV5-8 and TRBJ1-5; TRBD1 matches 10 bases. The J segment lost 7 bases and the V segment lost 0 bases, leaving 4 bases of the junction unmatched. The CDR3 consists of 15 residues. Germline CDR1 and CDR2: SGHTS and YDEGEE.

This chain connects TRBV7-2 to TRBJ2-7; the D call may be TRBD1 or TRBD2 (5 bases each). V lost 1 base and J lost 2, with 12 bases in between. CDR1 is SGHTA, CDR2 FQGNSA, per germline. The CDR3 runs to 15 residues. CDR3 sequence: CASSLEWDRAYEQYF. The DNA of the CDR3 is TGTGCCAGCAGCTTAGAATGGGACCGAGCCTACGAGCAGTACTTC.

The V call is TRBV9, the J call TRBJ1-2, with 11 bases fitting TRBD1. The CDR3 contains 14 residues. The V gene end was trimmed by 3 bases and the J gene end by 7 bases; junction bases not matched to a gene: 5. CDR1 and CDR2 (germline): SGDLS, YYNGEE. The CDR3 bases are TGTGCCAGCAGCGAGAGGACAGGGGGCGGTGGCTACACCTTC. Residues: CASSERTGGGGYTF.

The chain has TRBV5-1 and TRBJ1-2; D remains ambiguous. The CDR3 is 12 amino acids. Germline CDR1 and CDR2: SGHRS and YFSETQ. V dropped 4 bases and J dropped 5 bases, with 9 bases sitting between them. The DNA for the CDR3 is TGCGCCAGCAGCATTCACACGTATGGCTACACCTTC. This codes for CASSIHTYGYTF.

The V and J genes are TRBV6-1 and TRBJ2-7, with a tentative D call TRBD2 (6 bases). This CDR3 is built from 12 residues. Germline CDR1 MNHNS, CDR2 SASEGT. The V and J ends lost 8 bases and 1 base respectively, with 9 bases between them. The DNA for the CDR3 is TGTGCCAGCCTGGGACTTTCCTACGAGCAGTACTTC. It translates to CASLGLSYEQYF.

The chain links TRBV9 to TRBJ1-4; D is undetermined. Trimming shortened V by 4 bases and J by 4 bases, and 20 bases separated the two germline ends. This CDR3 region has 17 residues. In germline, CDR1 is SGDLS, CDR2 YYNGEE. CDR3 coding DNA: TGTGCCAGCAGCCCCCGGCCAACCATAACGAATAATGAAAAACTGTTTTTT. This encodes CASSPRPTITNNEKLFF. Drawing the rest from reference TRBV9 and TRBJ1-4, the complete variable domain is DSGVTQTPKHLITATGQRVTLRCSPRSGDLSVYWYQQSLDQGLQFLIQYYNGEERAKGNILERFSAQQFPDLHSELNLSSLELGDSALYFCASSPRPTITNNEKLFFGSGTQLSVL.

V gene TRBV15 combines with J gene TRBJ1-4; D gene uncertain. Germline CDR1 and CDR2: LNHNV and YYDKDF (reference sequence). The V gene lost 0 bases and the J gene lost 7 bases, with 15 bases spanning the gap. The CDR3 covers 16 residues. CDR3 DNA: TGTGCCACCAGCAGAGATTCGTTGGGGTGGAGTGAAAAACTGTTTTTT. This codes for CATSRDSLGWSEKLFF.

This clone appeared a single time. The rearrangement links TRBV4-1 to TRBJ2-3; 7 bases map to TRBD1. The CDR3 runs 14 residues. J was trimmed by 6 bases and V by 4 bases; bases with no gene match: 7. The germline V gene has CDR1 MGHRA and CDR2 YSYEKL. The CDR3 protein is CASSLPDRADTQYF. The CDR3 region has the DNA TGCGCCAGCAGCCTTCCCGACAGGGCCGATACGCAGTATTTT.

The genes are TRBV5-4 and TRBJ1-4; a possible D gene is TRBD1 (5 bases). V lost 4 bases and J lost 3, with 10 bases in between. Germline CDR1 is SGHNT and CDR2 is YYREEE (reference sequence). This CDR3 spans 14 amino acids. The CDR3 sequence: CASSRDGSNEKLFF. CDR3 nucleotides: TGTGCCAGCAGCCGGGACGGTTCTAATGAAAAACTGTTTTTT.

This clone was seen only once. In DNA, the CDR3 is TGCGCCAGCAGCTTGAGTGGTGGGAAACTAGCGGGAGTCGAGCAGTACTTC. Its protein is CASSLSGGKLAGVEQYF. The V gene is TRBV5-1, the J gene TRBJ2-7; 11 positions match TRBD2. The germline V gene has CDR1 SGHRS and CDR2 YFSETQ. The CDR3 spans 17 residues. V shed 1 base and J 6 bases; nucleotides not matched to a gene: 12.

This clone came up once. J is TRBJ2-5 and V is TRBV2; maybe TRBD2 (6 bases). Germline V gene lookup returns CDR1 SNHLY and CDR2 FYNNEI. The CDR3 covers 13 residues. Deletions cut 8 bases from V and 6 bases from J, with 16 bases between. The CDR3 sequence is CASSQDYFQTQYF. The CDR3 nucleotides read TGTGCCAGCTCACAGGACTACTTCCAGACCCAGTACTTC.